Reported below is one T cell receptor beta chain. Its antigen is unknown. Germline CDR1 is SGHAT and CDR2 is FQNNGV. V was cut by 0 bases and J by 3 bases, with 16 bases left in between. There are 17 residues in the CDR3. Here immunoSEQ multiplex PCR was the method, and the copy in TCRdb shows in-frame clones only, minus some. The table lists around 29,000 clones, 85% to 95% of them singletons. The sample is drawn from a study of graft-versus-host responses after intestinal transplantation. Turning to the study itself: Following induction with anti-thymocyte globulin, all recipients were given tacrolimus and steroids for two to three years. Findings and caveats of the study: Marrow from the recipient contained GvH clones, some of which had appeared first in ileum or blood. Subjects displaying graft-donor T cell macrochimerism possessed elevated graft-versus-host to host-versus-graft clonal ratios inside allografts.

The chain has TRBV11-2 and TRBJ2-3; possibly TRBD2 for D (5 bases). The TCR comes from a human patient who received an intestinal transplant, so some T cells may come from the graft donor. The sequences come from PBMCs, collected around 70 days after intestinal transplant. In DNA, the CDR3 is TGTGCCAGCAGCTTAGAGGTCACTAGGAGAGGAACAGATACGCAGTATTTT. Residues: CASSLEVTRRGTDTQYF.